These 30 T cell receptor beta chains originate from one sample sequenced in a study of blood T cell repertoires in COVID-19 (dated by TCRdb to 2020 to 2021). Library method: the immunoSEQ multiplex PCR assay. TCRdb provides this immuneACCESS table in a form limited to in-frame rearrangements. Some clones are lacking; in checked studies, under half of them reflect an unresolved V gene, and why the rest are absent is not known. The table for this sample lists 45,000 to 65,000 clones; nearly 85% of them were counted only once. Of the sample, around 17% falls within the top ten clones. Sequencing was done on a sample of peripheral blood. These receptors were collected from a middle-aged man with acute or convalescent COVID-19.

This sequence joins TRBV11-2 and TRBJ2-7; 7 nucleotides match TRBD1. V lost 3 bases and J lost 5; bases outside the gene matches: 4. This CDR3 is built from 13 residues. The germline V gene encodes CDR1 SGHAT and CDR2 FQNNGV. CDR3: CASSFTDRDEQYV. The CDR3 DNA follows: TGTGCCAGCAGCTTCACCGACAGGGACGAGCAGTACGTC.

The V and J genes are TRBV25-1 and TRBJ1-1; maybe TRBD1 (6 bases). V lost 6 bases and J lost 0, with 20 bases in between. Germline CDR1 reads MGHDK; CDR2 reads SYGVNS. The CDR3 loop spans 17 amino acids. The CDR3 DNA reads as TGTGCCAGCAGGCAGGACAGAGAATCCCGGATGAACACTGAAGCTTTCTTT. Amino acid sequence: CASRQDRESRMNTEAFF.

The table lists this clone with a few counts. The gene calls are TRBV7-2 and TRBJ1-1, with TRBD1 matching over 7 bases. Germline CDR1 reads SGHTA; CDR2 reads FQGNSA. V was pared by 4 bases and J by 4 bases, with 9 bases of the junction left unmatched. The length of the CDR3 is 15 residues. The CDR3: CASSSTTGWVTEAFF. DNA of the CDR3: TGTGCCAGCAGCTCTACGACAGGGTGGGTCACTGAAGCTTTCTTT. The full variable domain, in which reference TRBV7-2 and TRBJ1-1 provide the parts outside the CDR3, is GAGVSQSPSNKVTEKGKDVELRCDPISGHTALYWYRQSLGQGLEFLIYFQGNSAPDKSGLPSDRFSAERTGGSVSTLTIQRTQQEDSAVYLCASSSTTGWVTEAFFGQGTRLTVV.

Here the CDR3 DNA reads TGTGCCAGCAGCGTAATTCCAGGCGGGGACACCATATATTTT. It encodes CASSVIPGGDTIYF. The V and J genes are TRBV9 and TRBJ1-3; D ambiguous. Trimming stripped 1 base from V and 8 bases from J, with 13 bases between. Germline loops: CDR1 SGDLS, CDR2 YYNGEE. The CDR3 consists of 14 residues.

This clone was detected once. The chain's CDR3 is CAWSGRGGSPLHF. As DNA, the CDR3 is TGTGCCTGGAGTGGCAGGGGTGGTTCACCCCTCCACTTT. This sequence joins TRBV30 and TRBJ1-6, with D tentatively TRBD1 (6 bases). V dropped 1 base and J dropped 9 bases, with 10 bases sitting between them. Germline-derived CDR1 and CDR2 are GTSNPN and SVGIG (reference sequence). The CDR3 sequence is 13 residues long. Looking up the rest from reference TRBV30 and TRBJ1-6 gives the full variable domain: SQTIHQWPATLVQPVGSPLSLECTVEGTSNPNLYWYRQAAGRGLQLLFYSVGIGQISSEVPQNLSASRPQDRQFILSSKKLLLSDSGFYLCAWSGRGGSPLHFGNGTRLTVT.

The chain joins TRBV27 to TRBJ2-7; D is perhaps TRBD1 (6 bases). In germline, CDR1 is MNHEY, CDR2 SMNVEV (reference sequence). The CDR3 is 16 amino acids. V was clipped by 6 bases and J by 10 bases, with 28 bases between them. The CDR3 DNA sequence: TGTGCCAGCAGATTACTTTCCGGGACACCTAACCAGGCTCAGTACTTC. Its translation is CASRLLSGTPNQAQYF.

The V and J genes are TRBV7-8 and TRBJ2-3, with D possibly being TRBD2 (6 bases). Germline lookup yields CDR1 SGHVS and CDR2 FQNEAQ. This CDR3 contains 15 residues. V gave up 2 bases and J gave up 1 base, with 10 bases separating them. For the CDR3, the DNA is TGTGCCAGCAGCTTAAAAGTAGCGGGCACAGATACGCAGTATTTT. Translating gives CASSLKVAGTDTQYF. The variable domain in full, with the rest retrieved from reference TRBV7-8 and TRBJ2-3, is GAGVSQSPRYKVAKRGQDVALRCDPISGHVSLFWYQQALGQGPEFLTYFQNEAQLDKSGLPSDRFFAERPEGSVSTLKIQRTQQEDSAVYLCASSLKVAGTDTQYFGPGTRLTVL.

This chain uses TRBV12-5 with TRBJ1-4, with 8 bases lining up with TRBD1. The germline gives CDR1 LGHNT, CDR2 FRNRAP. The junction had 11 bases not matched to a gene; V was cut back by 6 bases and J by 8 bases. The CDR3 spans 15 residues. CDR3 residues: CASGNRGTGGEKLFF. In nucleotides, the CDR3 is TGTGCTAGTGGAAACCGCGGGACAGGAGGCGAAAAACTGTTTTTT.

The chain joins TRBV6-6 to TRBJ1-6, with a possible D match to TRBD1 (5 bases). The CDR3 is 14 amino acids. Germline CDR1 and CDR2: MNHNY and SVGAGI (reference sequence). With 2 bases removed from V and 5 bases from J, the gap between germline ends came to 7 bases. The CDR3 sequence: CASSYARDNSPLHF. Here the CDR3 DNA reads TGTGCCAGCAGTTACGCCAGGGATAATTCACCCCTCCACTTT.

This clone was seen a handful of times. The chain is built from TRBV20-1 and TRBJ2-5; 8 bases map to TRBD1. The germline gives CDR1 DFQATT, CDR2 SNEGSKA (reference sequence). CDR3 length: 13 residues. V was clipped by 3 bases and J by 2 bases; unmatched bases: 2. The CDR3 loop is CSASRTGQETQYF. DNA for the CDR3: TGCAGTGCTAGTCGGACAGGGCAAGAGACCCAGTACTTC.

This rearrangement joins TRBV27 to TRBJ1-6, with TRBD1 as a possible D gene (6 bases). The CDR3 contains 18 residues. Germline lookup yields CDR1 MNHEY and CDR2 SMNVEV (reference sequence). Trimming removed 0 bases at V and 7 bases at J, with 19 bases between. CDR3 in amino acids: CASSLSDRLGARNSPLHF. As DNA, the CDR3 is TGTGCCAGCAGTTTATCGGACCGTTTGGGGGCGCGGAATTCACCCCTCCACTTT.

This chain connects TRBV3-1 (or the pseudogene TRBV3-2) to TRBJ2-6, with a possible D match to TRBD1 (6 bases). Germline-derived CDR1 and CDR2 are LGHDT and YNNKEL (reference sequence). V lost 1 base, J lost 0 bases, and 16 bases lay in between. CDR3 length: 19 residues. This CDR3 reads CASSQGGVRGDSGANVLTF. Here the CDR3 DNA reads TGTGCCAGCAGCCAAGGAGGAGTCAGGGGAGACTCTGGGGCCAACGTCCTGACTTTC.

Only a few counts were recorded for this clone. This chain links TRBV7-9 with TRBJ1-2; no firm D call. The CDR3 contains 15 residues. Germline-derived CDR1 and CDR2 are SEHNR and FQNEAQ (reference sequence). The ends were cut back, 7 bases at V and 7 bases at J, with 22 bases in the middle. CDR3 coding DNA: TGTGCCAGCACAATTCCTGACACAAACACAATTGGCTACACCTTC. This gives the protein CASTIPDTNTIGYTF.

The genes are TRBV2 and TRBJ2-4, with D perhaps TRBD2 (5 bases). V lost 7 bases, J lost 0 bases, and 10 bases lay in between. The CDR3 has 14 residues. CDR1 is SNHLY and CDR2 is FYNNEI in the germline V gene. Here the CDR3 DNA reads TGTGCCAGCAAGATAGGACTAGCCAAAAACATTCAGTACTTC. Its translation is CASKIGLAKNIQYF.

This clone qualifies as medium-sized. The rearrangement uses TRBV2 and TRBJ2-7; no clear D. V was cut by 1 base and J by 5 bases, with 6 bases left in between. Germline CDR1 and CDR2: SNHLY and FYNNEI. This CDR3 comprises 12 residues. The CDR3 sequence: CASSEGANEQYF. CDR3 bases: TGTGCCAGCAGTGAAGGGGCCAACGAGCAGTACTTC.

The chain uses TRBV5-4 and TRBJ1-1; D may be TRBD1 (6 bases). CDR1 and CDR2 from the germline V gene are SGHNT and YYREEE (reference sequence). With 4 bases removed from V and 5 bases from J, the gap between germline ends came to 18 bases. CDR3 length equals 15 residues. CDR3 nucleotide sequence: TGTGCCAGCAGCCAGGGGTCAAGGTGGGAGACTGAAGCTTTCTTT. It specifies CASSQGSRWETEAFF.

The chain has TRBV5-8 and TRBJ2-3, with a weak D call TRBD2 (7 bases). Germline CDR1 reads SGHTS; CDR2 reads YDEGEE. The CDR3 extends over 16 amino acids. Trimming removed 2 bases at V and 4 bases at J, with 17 bases between. The CDR3 sequence: CASSFGGGRVPDTQYF. DNA for the CDR3: TGTGCCAGCAGCTTTGGAGGGGGGAGGGTACCAGATACGCAGTATTTT.

In this sample, this clone turned up once. The chain joins TRBV28 to TRBJ1-3; possibly TRBD1 for D (5 bases). Trimming pared 3 bases from V and 0 bases from J, leaving 6 bases between. Per germline, CDR1 MDHEN and CDR2 SYDVKM. This CDR3 has 14 amino acids. CDR3 nucleotides: TGTGCCAGCAGTTTGGGGGGCTCTGGAAACACCATATATTTT. It is translated as CASSLGGSGNTIYF.

This rearrangement joins TRBV19 to TRBJ2-1, with TRBD1 matching 9 bases. Germline CDR1 LNHDA, CDR2 SQIVND (reference sequence). Trimming cost V 3 bases and J 2 bases; bases outside gene matches: 8. CDR3 length: 17 amino acids. CDR3 amino acids: CASSIPIGTGTYNEQFF. The CDR3 DNA reads as TGTGCCAGTAGTATCCCCATCGGGACAGGGACCTACAATGAGCAGTTCTTC.

This clone was observed at least ten times. The chain carries TRBV5-1 and TRBJ1-2; 8 nucleotides line up with TRBD1. The CDR3 consists of 13 residues. J gave up 6 bases and V 2 bases, and 3 bases lay outside the gene matches. Germline V CDR1 and CDR2: SGHRS, YFSETQ. CDR3 DNA sequence: TGCGCCAGCAGCTTCGGACAGGGAGATGGCTACACCTTC. This gives the protein CASSFGQGDGYTF.

Written as DNA, the CDR3 is TGTGCCAGCAGTTACTCGAACAGGGGCCGCTACGAGCAGTACTTC. It translates to CASSYSNRGRYEQYF. The V and J genes are TRBV6-5 and TRBJ2-7; 7 nucleotides line up with TRBD1. J gave up 3 bases and V 0 bases, and 5 bases lay outside the gene matches. The CDR3 runs to 15 residues. Germline CDR1 and CDR2: MNHEY and SVGAGI.

The CDR3 reads CASSLVRGDASPLHF. CDR3 nucleotides: TGTGCCAGCAGCTTAGTACGGGGGGATGCTTCACCCCTCCACTTT. The rearrangement links TRBV7-8 to TRBJ1-6; the D gene is possibly TRBD1 (5 bases). Germline CDR1 reads SGHVS; CDR2 reads FQNEAQ. The CDR3 length is 15 residues. V was clipped by 1 base and J by 9 bases, with 13 bases between them.

This clone was counted a single time. The rearrangement links TRBV18 to TRBJ2-5; 8 bases are a match to TRBD1. Germline CDR1 is KGHSH and CDR2 is LQKENI. There are 15 residues in the CDR3. The J segment lost 4 bases and the V segment lost 4 bases, leaving 8 bases of the junction unmatched. The CDR3 loop reads CASSLGTGKTETQYF. Written as DNA, the CDR3 is TGTGCCAGCTCACTGGGGACAGGCAAGACAGAGACCCAGTACTTC. Looking up the rest from reference TRBV18 and TRBJ2-5 gives the full variable domain: NAGVMQNPRHLVRRRGQEARLRCSPMKGHSHVYWYRQLPEEGLKFMVYLQKENIIDESGMPKERFSAEFPKEGPSILRIQQVVRGDSAAYFCASSLGTGKTETQYFGPGTRLLVL.

This chain uses TRBV3-1 (or the pseudogene TRBV3-2) with TRBJ1-4, with D possibly TRBD1 on 5 matching bases. V dropped 5 bases and J dropped 7 bases, with 11 bases sitting between them. Per germline, CDR1 LGHDT and CDR2 YNNKEL (reference sequence). The CDR3 extends over 13 amino acids. The CDR3 DNA sequence: TGTGCCAGCAGCGCCTCGGGGGGTGAAAAACTGTTTTTT. As protein: CASSASGGEKLFF.

This clone occurred a few times. This chain links TRBV18 with TRBJ1-3; TRBD1 agrees at 8 bases. V trimming: 6 bases; J trimming: 2 bases; junction bases outside the gene matches: 3. This CDR3 is 14 amino acids long. Germline V gene lookup returns CDR1 KGHSH and CDR2 LQKENI. The CDR3 region is CASSQQGAGNTIYF. The CDR3 DNA sequence: TGTGCCAGCTCCCAACAGGGGGCTGGAAACACCATATATTTT.

The J gene is TRBJ2-1, the V gene TRBV10-3, with 9 bases aligning to TRBD1. Trimming removed 5 bases from V and 12 bases from J; junction bases left unmatched: 8. This CDR3 region has 13 residues. Germline V gives CDR1 ENHRY, CDR2 SYGVKD. The CDR3 here is CAISMTGGIGQFF. The CDR3 region has the DNA TGTGCCATCAGTATGACAGGGGGGATTGGGCAGTTCTTC.

V usage is TRBV23-1 and J usage is TRBJ2-7; maybe TRBD1 (6 bases). TRBV23-1 is known as an ORF, though its function is uncertain. The CDR3 loop spans 15 amino acids. Trimming shortened V by 6 bases and J by 3 bases, and 18 bases separated the two germline ends. The CDR3 reads CASSLPGQGIYEQYV. The DNA for the CDR3 is TGCGCCAGCAGCCTCCCGGGGCAGGGGATCTACGAGCAGTACGTC.

This rearrangement joins TRBV5-1 to TRBJ2-2; possible D gene TRBD1, 6 bases. CDR1 and CDR2 from the germline V gene are SGHRS and YFSETQ. Deletions cut 1 base from V and 8 bases from J, with 9 bases between. This CDR3 spans 13 amino acids. CDR3 coding DNA: TGCGCCAGCAGCTTGTCAGGGGCTGGGGAGCTGTTTTTT. It translates to CASSLSGAGELFF.

This chain links TRBV7-2 with TRBJ2-1; possibly TRBD2 for D (6 bases). CDR1 and CDR2 (germline): SGHTA, FQGNSA. Trimming stripped 5 bases from V and 8 bases from J, with 13 bases between. The CDR3 loop spans 13 amino acids. The CDR3 nucleotides are TGTGCCAGCAGCCCTAAAGGAGGGGATGAGCAGTTCTTC. Protein product: CASSPKGGDEQFF.

The chain employs TRBV14 and TRBJ2-1; 8 bases agree with TRBD1. In germline, CDR1 is SGHDN, CDR2 FVKESK. CDR3 length equals 15 residues. Trimming removed 4 bases from V and 4 bases from J; junction bases left unmatched: 6. This CDR3 reads CASSRTGGIYNEQFF. The CDR3 DNA reads as TGTGCCAGCAGCCGCACAGGGGGGATTTACAATGAGCAGTTCTTC.